The following is a T cell receptor (beta chain) sequence with its context. What it recognizes is unknown. TCRdb used MiXCR to reprocess the PCR reads, holding one entry per CDR3 protein. Of tens of thousands of distinct CDR3 sequences in the sample, roughly half are singletons; the top ten hold around 12%. The sample comes from a study of esophageal squamous cell carcinoma under preoperative chemotherapy. General study results and limits: Post-treatment tumor-infiltrating lymphocytes appeared partly derived from peripheral T cells migrating into the tumor. Peripheral T cells showed a significant TCR diversity increase after chemotherapy, unlike tumor-infiltrating lymphocytes. Clonal contraction, more than amplification, hit abundant clones after paclitaxel-nedaplatin.

The CDR3 sequence is 15 residues long. With V trimmed by 2 bases and J by 5 bases, 6 bases remained unmatched. Germline CDR1 SEHNR, CDR2 FQNEAQ (reference sequence). Time point defined: before preoperative PTX-NDP chemotherapy. Before surgery, patients were given preoperative paclitaxel-nedaplatin chemotherapy. This TCR was sampled from a human donor with esophageal squamous cell carcinoma. The donor label of this sample is uncertain. This chain links TRBV7-9 with TRBJ2-1, with 7 bases aligning to TRBD1. The sample was collected from a patient given preoperative chemotherapy. The DNA for the CDR3 is TGTGCCAGCAGCTTACTACAGGGGACGAACAATGAGCAGTTCTTC. It translates to CASSLLQGTNNEQFF.